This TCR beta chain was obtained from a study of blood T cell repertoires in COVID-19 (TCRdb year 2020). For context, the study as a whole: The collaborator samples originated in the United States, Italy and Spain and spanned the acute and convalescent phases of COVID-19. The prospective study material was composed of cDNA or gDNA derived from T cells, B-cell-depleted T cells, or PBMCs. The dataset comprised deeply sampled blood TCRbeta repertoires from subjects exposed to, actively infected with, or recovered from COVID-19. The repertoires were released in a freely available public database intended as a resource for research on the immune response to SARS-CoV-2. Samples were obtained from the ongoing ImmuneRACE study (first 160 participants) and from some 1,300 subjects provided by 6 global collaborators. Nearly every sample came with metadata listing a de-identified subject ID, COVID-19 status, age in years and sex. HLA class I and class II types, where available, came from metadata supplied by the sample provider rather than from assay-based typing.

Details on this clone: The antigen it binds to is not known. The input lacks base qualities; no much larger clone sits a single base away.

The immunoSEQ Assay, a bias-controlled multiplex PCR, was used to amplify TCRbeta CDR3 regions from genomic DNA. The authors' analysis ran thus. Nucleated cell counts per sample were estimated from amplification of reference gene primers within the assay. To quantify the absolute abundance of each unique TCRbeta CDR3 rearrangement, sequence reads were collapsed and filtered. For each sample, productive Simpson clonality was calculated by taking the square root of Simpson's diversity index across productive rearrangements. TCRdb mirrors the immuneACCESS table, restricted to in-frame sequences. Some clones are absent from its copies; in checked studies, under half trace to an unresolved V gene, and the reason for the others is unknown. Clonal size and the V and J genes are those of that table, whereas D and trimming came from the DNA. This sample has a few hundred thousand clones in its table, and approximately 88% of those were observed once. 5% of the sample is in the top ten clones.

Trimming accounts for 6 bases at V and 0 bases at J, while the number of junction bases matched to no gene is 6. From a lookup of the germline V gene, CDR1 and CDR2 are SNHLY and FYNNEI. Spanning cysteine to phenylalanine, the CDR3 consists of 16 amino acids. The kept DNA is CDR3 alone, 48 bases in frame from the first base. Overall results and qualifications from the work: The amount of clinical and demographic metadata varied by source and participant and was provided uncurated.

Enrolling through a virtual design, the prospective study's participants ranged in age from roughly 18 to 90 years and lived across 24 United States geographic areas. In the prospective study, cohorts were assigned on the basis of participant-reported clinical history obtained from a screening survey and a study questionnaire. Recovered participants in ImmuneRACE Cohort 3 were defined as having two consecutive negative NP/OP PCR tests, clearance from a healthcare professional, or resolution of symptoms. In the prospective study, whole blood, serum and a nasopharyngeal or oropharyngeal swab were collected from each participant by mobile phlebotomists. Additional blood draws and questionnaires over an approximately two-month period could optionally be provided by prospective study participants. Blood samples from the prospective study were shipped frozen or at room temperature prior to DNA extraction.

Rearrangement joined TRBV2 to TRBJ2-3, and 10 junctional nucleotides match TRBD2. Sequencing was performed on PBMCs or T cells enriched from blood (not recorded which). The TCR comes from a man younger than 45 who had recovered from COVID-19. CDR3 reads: CASRLSGGLSTDTQYF. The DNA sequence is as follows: TGTGCCAGCAGACTTAGCGGGGGGCTAAGCACAGATACGCAGTATTTT.